The next 13 T cell receptor beta chains were all read from a single sample in a study of T cells in localized non-small cell lung cancer (TCRdb year 2020). Library creation used the immunoSEQ multiplex PCR assay. TCRdb retrieved this table from immuneACCESS and kept in-frame rearrangements only. Not all clones are present; in checked studies, unresolved V genes account for under half, and no reason is known for the remainder. For this sample there are nearly 15,000 clones; more than 80% appear just once. The ten largest make up approximately 24% of the sample. The sample here was peripheral blood, taken before any cancer treatment. These TCRs come from a female donor of 60 years or more with stage I squamous cell lung carcinoma.

This clone was detected only a few times. This chain uses TRBV18 with TRBJ2-5; D gene unclear. From germline, CDR1 is KGHSH and CDR2 LQKENI. Trimming took off 0 bases at V and 0 bases at J, with 2 bases between the two ends. The CDR3 totals 13 residues. CDR3 region: CASSPPNQETQYF. In nucleotides, the CDR3 is TGTGCCAGCTCACCACCGAACCAAGAGACCCAGTACTTC.

The chain has TRBV7-6 and TRBJ1-6, with TRBD1 matching over 10 bases. CDR3 length equals 17 residues. V dropped 6 bases and J dropped 7; count of bases not matched to a gene: 12. Germline loops: CDR1 SGHVS, CDR2 FNYEAQ. As DNA, the CDR3 is TGTGCCAGCAGTTTATTCATCCCGGGACAGGGGAATTCACCCCTCCACTTT. It codes for CASSLFIPGQGNSPLHF. The whole variable domain, filled in from reference TRBV7-6 and TRBJ1-6, reads GAGVSQSPRYKVTKRGQDVALRCDPISGHVSLYWYRQALGQGPEFLTYFNYEAQQDKSGLPNDRFSAERPEGSISTLTIQRTEQRDSAMYRCASSLFIPGQGNSPLHFGNGTRLTVT.

The rearrangement uses TRBV19 and TRBJ1-5; 9 positions match TRBD1. This CDR3 has 15 amino acids. Germline V gene data show CDR1 as LNHDA and CDR2 as SQIVND (reference sequence). V lost 6 bases, J lost 0 bases, and 3 bases stayed unmatched. Here the CDR3 reads CASRRDRDSNQPQHF. The CDR3, as DNA: TGTGCCAGTAGGAGGGACAGGGATAGCAATCAGCCCCAGCATTTT.

The V and J genes are TRBV5-4 and TRBJ2-3, with 14 nucleotides matching TRBD2. Germline V lookup: CDR1 SGHNT, CDR2 YYREEE (reference sequence). V lost 4 bases to trimming and J lost 4 bases; unmatched junction nucleotides: 5. The CDR3 length is 16 residues. CDR3 sequence (DNA): TGTGCCAGCAGCCCGGGACTAGCGGGAGTGGCAGATACGCAGTATTTT. Translated, it gives CASSPGLAGVADTQYF.

The chain uses TRBV27 and TRBJ2-7; no reliable D call. The CDR3 spans 14 residues. Germline-derived CDR1 and CDR2 are MNHEY and SMNVEV (reference sequence). V was clipped by 8 bases and J by 2 bases, with 16 bases between them. CDR3 region: CASSRSGATYEQYF. DNA for the CDR3: TGTGCCAGCTCGCGCAGTGGAGCGACCTACGAGCAGTACTTC.

The chain employs TRBV7-6 and TRBJ1-3; 8 nucleotides match TRBD1. After removal of 5 bases from V and 2 bases from J, the junction contained 17 bases not matched to a gene. CDR1 SGHVS and CDR2 FNYEAQ come from the germline V gene. This CDR3 has 19 residues. CDR3 bases: TGTGCCAGCAGCGAAACGGACAGGGTGGAAAGTCGGACTGGAAACACCATATATTTT. The encoded protein is CASSETDRVESRTGNTIYF.

This chain connects TRBV2 to TRBJ2-2; weak D call: TRBD1 (5 bases). Trimming removed 2 bases at V and 1 base at J, with 11 bases between. The CDR3 has 16 amino acids. Germline V gene data show CDR1 as SNHLY and CDR2 as FYNNEI. The CDR3 nucleotides are TGTGCCAGCAGTGAACAGTTGGGGCAGAACACCGGGGAGCTGTTTTTT. Its translation: CASSEQLGQNTGELFF.

In the case of this clone: Here the CDR3 omits its conserved ending phenylalanine or tryptophan, so a read error is the likely source. It is unclear where the CDR3 begins or ends on the DNA, so no DNA is shown, and the CDR3 is as TCRdb lists it. The chain combines TRBV6-4 with TRBJ2-6; TRBD1, as called in the table, went unchecked against the DNA. CDR1 MRHNA and CDR2 SNTAGT come from the germline V gene. The CDR3 adds up to 9 amino acids, both ends counted. CDR3 amino acids: CATLSQQGI.

This clone was seen only once. The chain uses TRBV19 and TRBJ2-1; D is ambiguous. CDR1 and CDR2 (germline): LNHDA, SQIVND (reference sequence). V gave up 3 bases and J gave up 8 bases, with 8 bases separating them. The CDR3 is 12 residues long. The CDR3 region is CASSIDGHEQFF. Written as DNA, the CDR3 is TGTGCCAGTAGTATCGACGGACATGAGCAGTTCTTC.

The chain has TRBV5-1 and TRBJ1-2; D is uncertain. V shed 1 base and J shed 0 bases, with 7 bases lying between them. Looked up from germline, CDR1 is SGHRS and CDR2 is YFSETQ. The CDR3 has 14 amino acids. The CDR3 coding sequence is TGCGCCAGCAGCTTGTCCGCAACTAACTATGGCTACACCTTC. Encoded protein: CASSLSATNYGYTF.

V gene TRBV6-1 combines with J gene TRBJ1-4; TRBD1 matches at 7 bases. V gave up 4 bases and J gave up 5 bases; unmatched junction bases: 10. Germline lookup yields CDR1 MNHNS and CDR2 SASEGT. This CDR3 comprises 16 residues. CDR3 region: CASSARRDRTNEKLFF. The DNA of the CDR3 is TGTGCCAGCAGTGCCCGCCGGGACAGAACAAATGAAAAACTGTTTTTT.

The chain couples TRBV10-1 to TRBJ1-1; 9 positions agree with TRBD1. The CDR3 length is 13 residues. J lost 8 bases, V lost 3 bases, and 4 bases had no gene match. Germline V lookup: CDR1 WNHNN, CDR2 SYGVQD (reference sequence). CDR3 region: CASSEGQGKEAFF. Written as DNA, the CDR3 is TGCGCCAGCAGTGAAGGACAGGGGAAGGAAGCTTTCTTT.

This chain connects TRBV5-5 to TRBJ1-2, with a possible D match to TRBD1 (5 bases). From germline, CDR1 is SGHKS and CDR2 YYEKEE (reference sequence). V was cut by 3 bases and J by 4 bases, with 10 bases left in between. The CDR3 consists of 13 residues. In DNA, the CDR3 is TGTGCCAGCAGCTCGGGACTTTTCTATGGCTACACCTTC. Encoded protein: CASSSGLFYGYTF.